Below are 5 T cell receptor beta chains sequenced from a single sample in a study of blood T cell repertoires in COVID-19. TCRdb's copy holds only in-frame clones and misses some; the assay was immunoSEQ multiplex PCR. This table has about 13,000 clones, approximately 91% appearing once. Sequencing input: peripheral blood. These receptors were taken from a human donor in a cohort sampled during active COVID-19.

This clone came up once. At one end the junction does not follow the germline gene, possibly because of a read error. Other DNA sequences of this sample code for an identical CDR3. The chain combines TRBV10-2 with TRBJ1-5, with a possible D match to TRBD1 (6 bases). This CDR3 has 17 amino acids. CDR1 WSHSY and CDR2 SAAADI come from the germline V gene. The chain's CDR3 is CASSGFTVPGGNQPQHF. In DNA form, the CDR3 reads TGCGCCAGCAGTGGGTTTACAGTGCCGGGGGGCAATCAACCCCAGCATTTT.

The chain combines TRBV6-5 with TRBJ2-7; TRBD2 aligns across 10 bases. Germline V lookup: CDR1 MNHEY, CDR2 SVGAGI. Trimming removed 5 bases from V and 2 bases from J; junction bases left unmatched: 0. CDR3 length: 13 residues. The CDR3 protein is CASSLAGAYEQYF. CDR3 nucleotide sequence: TGTGCCAGCAGTCTAGCGGGGGCCTACGAGCAGTACTTC.

This chain links TRBV27 with TRBJ2-7; 10 nucleotides agree with TRBD1. This CDR3 spans 15 amino acids. The junction had 8 bases not matched to a gene; V was cut back by 5 bases and J by 4 bases. Germline V gene lookup returns CDR1 MNHEY and CDR2 SMNVEV (reference sequence). This CDR3 reads CASSAYGTGVYEQYF. CDR3 bases: TGTGCCAGCAGTGCCTACGGGACAGGGGTGTACGAGCAGTACTTC.

The chain recombines TRBV7-8 with TRBJ1-1; D remains unclear. V lost 2 bases and J lost 0, with 22 bases in between. CDR3 length: 19 residues. In germline, CDR1 is SGHVS, CDR2 FQNEAQ. As DNA, the CDR3 is TGTGCCAGCAGCTTATTTTCAGGTTGGTCAGTAACCTTGAACACTGAAGCTTTCTTT. This sequence encodes CASSLFSGWSVTLNTEAFF.

The CDR3 DNA is TGCAGTGCTAGTCTACAGGGGGGCTTTTACAATGAGCAGTTCTTC. It codes for CSASLQGGFYNEQFF. This sequence joins TRBV20-1 and TRBJ2-1, with 8 bases fitting TRBD1. This CDR3 has 15 amino acids. Trimming at V came to 3 bases and at J to 4 bases, leaving 8 bases not matched to a gene. Per the germline V gene, CDR1 is DFQATT and CDR2 is SNEGSKA (reference sequence).